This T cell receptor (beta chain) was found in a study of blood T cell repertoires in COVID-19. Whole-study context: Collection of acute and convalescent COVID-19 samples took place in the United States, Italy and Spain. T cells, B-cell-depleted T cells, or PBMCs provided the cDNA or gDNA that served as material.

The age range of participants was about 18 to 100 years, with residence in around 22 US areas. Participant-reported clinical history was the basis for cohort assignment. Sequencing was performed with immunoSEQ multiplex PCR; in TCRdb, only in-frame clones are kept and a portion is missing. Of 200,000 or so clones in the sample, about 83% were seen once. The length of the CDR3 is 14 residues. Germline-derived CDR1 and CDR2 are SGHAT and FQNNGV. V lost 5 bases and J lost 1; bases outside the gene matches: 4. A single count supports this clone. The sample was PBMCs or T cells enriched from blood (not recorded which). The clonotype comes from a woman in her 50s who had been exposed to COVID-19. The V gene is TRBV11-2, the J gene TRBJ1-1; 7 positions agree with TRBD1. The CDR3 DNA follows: TGTGCCAGCAGCCCCGGGACAGCGAACACTGAAGCTTTCTTT. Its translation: CASSPGTANTEAFF.